This T cell receptor beta chain was identified in a study of monozygotic twins with inflammatory bowel disease. Whole-study results and caveats: Nothing supported a single strong signal or clonotype that was associated with IBD.

The length of the CDR3 is 16 residues. Germline V gene sequence: CDR1 SEHNR, CDR2 FQNEAQ (reference sequence). cDNA was made in eight separate reactions per sample. For each CDR3 protein, TCRdb gives one entry from its re-call of the 5' RACE reads, without DNA. The listing contains some 210,000 distinct CDR3 sequences. On this clonotype itself: Its antigen is not known.

This rearrangement joins TRBV7-9 to TRBJ2-1; TCRdb returns TRBD2, unconfirmable since there is no DNA. This receptor was obtained from a human donor with ulcerative colitis or Crohn's disease, or a healthy co-twin of an affected twin (not recorded which). The sequencing input was blood. CDR3 region: CASRGEAGGFYNEQFF.